This T cell receptor beta chain was sequenced in a study of follicular helper T cells after annual influenza vaccination. This sample's time point: 2014-2015 season, pre-vaccination. Adults received seasonal inactivated influenza vaccine, with sorted blood CD4 subsets sequenced before and after. Generated by immunoSEQ multiplex PCR, the TCRdb table keeps only in-frame clones and is missing some. Here the sample spans about 11,000 clones, over 65% being singletons. V shed 1 base and J 4 bases; nucleotides not matched to a gene: 5. This CDR3 has 17 residues. Per the germline V gene, CDR1 is MGHRA and CDR2 is YSYEKL.

The TCR was taken from an adult who received the influenza vaccine. The sample in question was CXCR5- memory CD4+ T cells sorted from blood, obtained on the day of influenza vaccination. The chain has TRBV4-1 and TRBJ2-1; TRBD2 agrees at 12 bases. The CDR3 spells CASSQVGLAGQYNEQFF. The CDR3 DNA reads TGCGCCAGCAGCCAAGTAGGACTAGCGGGACAATACAATGAGCAGTTCTTC.